Listed below are T cell receptor beta chains from one sample, sequenced in a study of T cell responses to AZD1222 COVID-19 vaccine. Generated by immunoSEQ multiplex PCR, the TCRdb table keeps only in-frame clones and is missing some. The table records more than 100,000 clones, 88% of them present only once. Here the sequenced sample was peripheral blood, taken on day 0 of AZD1222 vaccination. Receptors were obtained from an adult in good health. CDR3s include the opening cysteine and the closing phenylalanine or tryptophan. A D gene is named only where the DNA matches it firmly. Rows may omit the clone size; those that give it use once, few, many or a size class.

>-|TRBJ2-1|TRBV5-5|TRBD2
TGTGCCAGCAGCTTGGGCCTAGCGGGAATGTATGAGCAGTTCTTC
CASSLGLAGMYEQFF
>-|TRBJ2-1|TRBV10-2|-
TGCGCCAGCAGGGGCGGAGGAGGGGTGGGGTTGGATGAGCAGTTCTTC
CASRGGGGVGLDEQFF
>few|TRBJ2-5|TRBV2|TRBD1
TGTGCCAGCAGGGCCGGGACAGGGTATGAGACCCAGTACTTC
CASRAGTGYETQYF
>-|TRBJ1-4|TRBV25-1|-
TGTGCCAGCAGTGAACCCGGGACGGGAGGTGGAAAACTGTTTTTT
CASSEPGTGGGKLFF
>-|TRBJ2-7|TRBV7-9|TRBD1
TGTGCCAGCAGCTTAGGATCCGGGACAGCCTACGAGCAGTACTTC
CASSLGSGTAYEQYF
>-|TRBJ1-2|TRBV27|-
TGTGCCAGCAGTTTACGGGGGTATGATGGCTACACCTTC
CASSLRGYDGYTF
>-|TRBJ2-7|TRBV5-4|-
TGTGCCAGCAGCCCGAGGGCCAAATCCTACGAGCAGTACTTC
CASSPRAKSYEQYF
>-|TRBJ1-2|TRBV6-2/TRBV6-3|TRBD1
TGTGCCAGCAGTGGGACAGCTAACTATGGCTACACCTTC
CASSGTANYGYTF
>-|TRBJ2-1|TRBV6-2/TRBV6-3|TRBD2
TGTGCCAGCAGTCCCCGACTAGCGGAGGGTGAGCAGTTCTTC
CASSPRLAEGEQFF
>-|TRBJ2-7|TRBV11-2|-
TGTGCCAGCAGCTTAGAAGGGGGAGGCACCACCTACGAGCAGTACTTC
CASSLEGGGTTYEQYF
>-|TRBJ1-1|TRBV6-5|-
TGTGCCAGCTTTGGATTGAACACTGAAGCTTTCTTT
CASFGLNTEAFF
>once|TRBJ2-1|TRBV20-1|-
TGCAGTGCTAGTAGTTTTGGTGAGCAGTTCTTC
CSASSFGEQFF
>-|TRBJ1-4|TRBV5-5|TRBD1
TGTGCCAGCAGTTCAACGGGACAGACTAATGAAAAACTGTTTTTT
CASSSTGQTNEKLFF
>-|TRBJ2-3|TRBV5-8|TRBD1
TGTGCCAGCAGCCCAAGGCCGGGACAGGGCACAGATACGCAGTATTTT
CASSPRPGQGTDTQYF
>-|TRBJ1-3|TRBV12-3/TRBV12-4|-
TGTGCCAGCAGGACTTCTGGAAACACCATATATTTT
CASRTSGNTIYF
>-|TRBJ2-7|TRBV7-2|TRBD2
TGTGCCAGCAGCTTAGTGAGCGGGACGGGCTACGAGCAGTACTTC
CASSLVSGTGYEQYF
>few|TRBJ1-2|TRBV3-1/TRBV3-2|TRBD1
TGTGCCAGCAGCCAAGTGGGGACAGGGGGAGGCGGCTACACCTTC
CASSQVGTGGGGYTF
>-|TRBJ1-3|TRBV7-8|-
TGTGCCAGCAGCTTAGCTCTCAGCTCTGGAAACACCATATATTTT
CASSLALSSGNTIYF
>few|TRBJ1-5|TRBV6-2/TRBV6-3|TRBD1
TGTGCCAGCAGTAGATGGCGGGGACAGGGCGATAGCAATCAGCCCCAGCATTTT
CASSRWRGQGDSNQPQHF
>-|TRBJ1-2|TRBV29-1|-
TGCAGCGTCCAAGGGCCCGATGGCTACACCTTC
CSVQGPDGYTF
>-|TRBJ2-6|TRBV5-1|-
TGCGCCAGCAGCAGGGGGAGCTCTGGGGCCAACGTCCTGACTTTC
CASSRGSSGANVLTF
>few|TRBJ1-1|TRBV2|TRBD1
TGTGCCAGCAGTTCCGGGACAGCGATTAGAGGGACTGAAGCTTTCTTT
CASSSGTAIRGTEAFF
>-|TRBJ2-7|TRBV10-2|TRBD2
TGCGCCAGCAGTGCGGGAGGCGAGCAGTACTTC
CASSAGGEQYF
>-|TRBJ2-7|TRBV18|-
TGTGCCAGCTCTCCAGGGAACTCCTACGAGCAGTACTTC
CASSPGNSYEQYF
>-|TRBJ1-2|TRBV6-1|-
TGTGCCAGCAGTGAGTCGGGAACCTATGGCTACACCTTC
CASSESGTYGYTF
>-|TRBJ2-7|TRBV28|-
TGTGCCAGCAGTTTAGGGCAGTACTTCTCCTACGAGCAGTACTTC
CASSLGQYFSYEQYF
>-|TRBJ1-4|TRBV12-3/TRBV12-4|-
TGTGCCAGCAGCCGACCTGGGGCTGGAGAGTTTTTT
CASSRPGAGEFF
>few|TRBJ1-1|TRBV30|-
TGTGCCTGGAGTGTCTCACATCCGACCCCAGCTTTCTTT
CAWSVSHPTPAFF